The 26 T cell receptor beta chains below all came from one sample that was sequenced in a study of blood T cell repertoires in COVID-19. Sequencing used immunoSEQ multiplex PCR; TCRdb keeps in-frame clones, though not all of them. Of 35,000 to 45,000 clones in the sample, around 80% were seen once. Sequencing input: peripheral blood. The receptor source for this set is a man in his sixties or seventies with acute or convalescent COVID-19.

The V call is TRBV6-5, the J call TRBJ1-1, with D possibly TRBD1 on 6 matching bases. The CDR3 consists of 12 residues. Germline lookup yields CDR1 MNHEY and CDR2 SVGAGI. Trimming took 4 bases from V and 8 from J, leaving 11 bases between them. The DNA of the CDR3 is TGTGCCAGCAGTTCCCCTGGACAGGAAGCTTTCTTT. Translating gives CASSSPGQEAFF.

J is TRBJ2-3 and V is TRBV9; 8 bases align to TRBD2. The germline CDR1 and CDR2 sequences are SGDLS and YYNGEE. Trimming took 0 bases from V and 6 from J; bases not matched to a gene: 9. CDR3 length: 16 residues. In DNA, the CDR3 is TGTGCCAGCAGCGTAGTCGGACGGGAGGGGCTGGATACGCAGTATTTT. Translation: CASSVVGREGLDTQYF.

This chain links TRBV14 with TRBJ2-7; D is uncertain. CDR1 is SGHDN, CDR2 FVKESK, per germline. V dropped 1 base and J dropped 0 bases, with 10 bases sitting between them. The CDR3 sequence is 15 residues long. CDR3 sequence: CASSQVLSSSYEQYF. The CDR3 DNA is TGTGCCAGCAGCCAAGTACTGTCGAGCTCCTACGAGCAGTACTTC. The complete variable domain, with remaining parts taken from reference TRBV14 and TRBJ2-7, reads EAGVTQFPSHSVIEKGQTVTLRCDPISGHDNLYWYRRVMGKEIKFLLHFVKESKQDESGMPNNRFLAERTGGTYSTLKVQPAELEDSGVYFCASSQVLSSSYEQYFGPGTRLTVT.

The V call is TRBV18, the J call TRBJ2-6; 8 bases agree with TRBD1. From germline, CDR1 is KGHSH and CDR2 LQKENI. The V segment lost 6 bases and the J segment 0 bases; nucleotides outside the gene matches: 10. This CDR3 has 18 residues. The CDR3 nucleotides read TGTGCCAGCTCGCACGGGACAGGTTTTAGCTCTGGGGCCAACGTCCTGACTTTC. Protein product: CASSHGTGFSSGANVLTF. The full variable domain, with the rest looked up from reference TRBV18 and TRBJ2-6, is NAGVMQNPRHLVRRRGQEARLRCSPMKGHSHVYWYRQLPEEGLKFMVYLQKENIIDESGMPKERFSAEFPKEGPSILRIQQVVRGDSAAYFCASSHGTGFSSGANVLTFGAGSRLTVL.

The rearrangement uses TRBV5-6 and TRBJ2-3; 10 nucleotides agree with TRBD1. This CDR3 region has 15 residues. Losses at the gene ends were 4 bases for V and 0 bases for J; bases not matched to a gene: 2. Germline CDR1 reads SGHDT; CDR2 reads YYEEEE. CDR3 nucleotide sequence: TGTGCCAGCAGCCGGGACAGGGGAAGCACAGATACGCAGTATTTT. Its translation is CASSRDRGSTDTQYF.

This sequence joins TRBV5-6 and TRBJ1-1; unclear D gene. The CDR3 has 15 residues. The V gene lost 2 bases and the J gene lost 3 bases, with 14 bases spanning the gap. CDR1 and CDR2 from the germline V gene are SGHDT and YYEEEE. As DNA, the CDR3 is TGTGCCAGCAGCTTTTTGTCATCGAGGCACACTGAAGCTTTCTTT. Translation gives CASSFLSSRHTEAFF.

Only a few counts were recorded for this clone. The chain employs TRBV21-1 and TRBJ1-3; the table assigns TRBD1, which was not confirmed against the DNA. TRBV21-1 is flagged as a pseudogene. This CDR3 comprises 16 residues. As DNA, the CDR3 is TGTGCCAGCAGCGAAACAGGGAAGAGCTCTGGAAACACCATATATTTT. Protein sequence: CASSETGKSSGNTIYF.

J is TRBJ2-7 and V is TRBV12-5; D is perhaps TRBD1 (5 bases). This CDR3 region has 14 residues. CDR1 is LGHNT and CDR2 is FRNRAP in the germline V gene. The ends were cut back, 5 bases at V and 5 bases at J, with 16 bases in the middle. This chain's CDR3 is CASGRSTARDEQYF. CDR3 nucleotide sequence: TGTGCTAGTGGTAGGTCAACCGCCAGGGACGAGCAGTACTTC.

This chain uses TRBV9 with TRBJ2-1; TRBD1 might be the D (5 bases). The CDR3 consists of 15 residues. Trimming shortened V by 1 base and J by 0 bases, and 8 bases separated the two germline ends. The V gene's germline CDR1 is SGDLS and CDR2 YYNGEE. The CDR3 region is CASSVQGSSYNEQFF. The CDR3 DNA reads TGTGCCAGCAGCGTACAGGGAAGCTCCTACAATGAGCAGTTCTTC.

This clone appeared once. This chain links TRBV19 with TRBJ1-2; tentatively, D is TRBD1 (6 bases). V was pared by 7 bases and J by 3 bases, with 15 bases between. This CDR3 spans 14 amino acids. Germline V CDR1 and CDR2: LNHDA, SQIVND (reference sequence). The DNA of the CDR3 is TGTGCCAGTAATTTCAGGGGAGAAGACTATGGCTACACCTTC. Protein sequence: CASNFRGEDYGYTF.

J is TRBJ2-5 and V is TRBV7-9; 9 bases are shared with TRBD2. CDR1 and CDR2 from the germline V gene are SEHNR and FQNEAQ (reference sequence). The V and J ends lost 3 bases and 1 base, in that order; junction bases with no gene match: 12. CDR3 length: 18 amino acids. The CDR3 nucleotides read TGTGCCAGCAGCTTCCCCCTCCGGGTAGCGGGGGTCCAAGAGACCCAGTACTTC. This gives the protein CASSFPLRVAGVQETQYF. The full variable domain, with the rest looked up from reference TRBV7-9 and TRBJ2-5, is DTGVSQNPRHKITKRGQNVTFRCDPISEHNRLYWYRQTLGQGPEFLTYFQNEAQLEKSRLLSDRFSAERPKGSFSTLEIQRTEQGDSAMYLCASSFPLRVAGVQETQYFGPGTRLLVL.

CDR3 DNA: TGTGCCAGCAGCGCCACTAGCGGGAGTTTGAGGTATACGCAGTATTTT. It yields the protein CASSATSGSLRYTQYF. J is TRBJ2-3 and V is TRBV9; 11 nucleotides align to TRBD2. Trimming removed 3 bases from V and 7 bases from J; junction bases left unmatched: 10. The CDR3 is 16 amino acids. In germline, CDR1 is SGDLS, CDR2 YYNGEE.

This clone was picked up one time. This CDR3 is CASSEAQSLGPTLLEQYF. CDR3 bases: TGTGCCAGCAGTGAAGCCCAGAGTTTGGGGCCTACCCTACTCGAGCAGTACTTC. The chain has TRBV2 and TRBJ2-7; D perhaps matches TRBD1 (5 bases). The germline V and J ends were trimmed by 0 bases and 6 bases, with 24 bases remaining between them. Germline V gene sequence: CDR1 SNHLY, CDR2 FYNNEI. The CDR3 consists of 18 residues.

The CDR3 is CASRPGQLPNYGYTF. The CDR3 coding sequence is TGTGCCAGCAGACCGGGACAGCTCCCAAACTATGGCTACACCTTC. The chain uses TRBV5-8 and TRBJ1-2; TRBD1 aligns across 7 bases. Germline V gives CDR1 SGHTS, CDR2 YDEGEE. The CDR3 is 15 residues long. Trimming at V came to 5 bases and at J to 2 bases, leaving 9 bases not matched to a gene. The entire variable domain, with the rest obtained from reference TRBV5-8 and TRBJ1-2, is as follows: EAGVTQSPTHLIKTRGQQATLRCSPISGHTSVYWYQQALGLGLQFLLWYDEGEERNRGNFPPRFSGRQFPNYSSELNVNALELEDSALYLCASRPGQLPNYGYTFGSGTRLTVV.

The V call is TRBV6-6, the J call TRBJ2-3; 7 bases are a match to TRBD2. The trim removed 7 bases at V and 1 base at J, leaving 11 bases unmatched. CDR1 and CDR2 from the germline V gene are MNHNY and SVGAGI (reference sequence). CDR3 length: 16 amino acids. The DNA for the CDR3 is TGTGCCAGCACCCCGACCAGGCTAGCGGGCACAGATACGCAGTATTTT. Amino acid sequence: CASTPTRLAGTDTQYF.

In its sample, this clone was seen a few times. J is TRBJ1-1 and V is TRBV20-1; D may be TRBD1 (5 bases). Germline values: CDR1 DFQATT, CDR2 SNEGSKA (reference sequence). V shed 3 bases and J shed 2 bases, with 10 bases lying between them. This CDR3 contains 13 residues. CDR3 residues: CSASSRVNTEAFF. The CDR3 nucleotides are TGCAGTGCTAGTTCCAGGGTCAACACTGAAGCTTTCTTT.

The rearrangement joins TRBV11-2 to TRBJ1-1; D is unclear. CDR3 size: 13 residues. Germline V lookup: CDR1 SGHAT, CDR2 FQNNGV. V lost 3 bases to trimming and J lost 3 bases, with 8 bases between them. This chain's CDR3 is CASSLMRDTEAFF. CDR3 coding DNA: TGTGCCAGCAGCTTGATGCGGGACACTGAAGCTTTCTTT.

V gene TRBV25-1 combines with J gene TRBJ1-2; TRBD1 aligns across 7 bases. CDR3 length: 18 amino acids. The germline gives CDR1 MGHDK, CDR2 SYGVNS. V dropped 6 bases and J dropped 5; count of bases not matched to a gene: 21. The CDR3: CASSVRQGLLLEGYGYTF. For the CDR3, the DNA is TGTGCCAGCAGCGTAAGACAGGGCCTGTTATTAGAGGGATATGGCTACACCTTC.

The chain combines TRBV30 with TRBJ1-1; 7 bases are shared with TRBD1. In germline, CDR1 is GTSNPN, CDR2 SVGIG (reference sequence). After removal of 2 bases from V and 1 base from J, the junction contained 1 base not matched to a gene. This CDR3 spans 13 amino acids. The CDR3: CAWSRQGNTEAFF. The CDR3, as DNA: TGTGCCTGGAGTCGACAGGGGAACACTGAAGCTTTCTTT.

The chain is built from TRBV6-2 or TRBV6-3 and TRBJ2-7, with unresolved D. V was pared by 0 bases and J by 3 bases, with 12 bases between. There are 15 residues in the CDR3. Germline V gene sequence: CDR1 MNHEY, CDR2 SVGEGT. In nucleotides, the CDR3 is TGTGCCAGCAGTTACTCTGTCGGTTTCATCTACGAGCAGTACTTC. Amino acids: CASSYSVGFIYEQYF.

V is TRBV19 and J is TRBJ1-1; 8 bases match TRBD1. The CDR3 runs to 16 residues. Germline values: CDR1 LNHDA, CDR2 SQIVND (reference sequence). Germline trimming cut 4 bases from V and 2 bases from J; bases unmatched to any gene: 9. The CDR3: CASSKGTGAPNTEAFF. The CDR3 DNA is TGTGCCAGTAGTAAAGGGACAGGAGCTCCTAACACTGAAGCTTTCTTT.

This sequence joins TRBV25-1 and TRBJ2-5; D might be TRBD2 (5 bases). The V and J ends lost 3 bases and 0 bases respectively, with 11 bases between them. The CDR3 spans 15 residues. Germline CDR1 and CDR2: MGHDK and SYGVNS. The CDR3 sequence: CASSDGMGYQETQYF. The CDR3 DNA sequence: TGTGCCAGCAGTGACGGGATGGGCTACCAAGAGACCCAGTACTTC.

The CDR3, as DNA: TGCGCCAGCAGCCCCACTTCCAATGAGCAGTTCTTC. It translates to CASSPTSNEQFF. The rearrangement links TRBV4-3 to TRBJ2-1; D ambiguous. The CDR3 spans 12 residues. V shed 4 bases and J shed 6 bases, with 7 bases lying between them. CDR1 is LGHNA and CDR2 is YSLEER in the germline V gene.

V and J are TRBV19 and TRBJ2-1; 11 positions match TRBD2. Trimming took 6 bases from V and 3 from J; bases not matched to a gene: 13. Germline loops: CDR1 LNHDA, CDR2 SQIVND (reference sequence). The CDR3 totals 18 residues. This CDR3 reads CASSDILSGRENYNEQFF. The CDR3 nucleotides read TGTGCCAGTAGCGATATACTTAGCGGGAGGGAAAACTACAATGAGCAGTTCTTC.

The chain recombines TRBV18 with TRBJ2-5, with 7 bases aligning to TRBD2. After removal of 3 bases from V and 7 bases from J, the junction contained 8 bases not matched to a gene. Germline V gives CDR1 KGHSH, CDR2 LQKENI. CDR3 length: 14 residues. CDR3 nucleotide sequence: TGTGCCAGCTCACCGTACGGAGGGAGGGGGACCCAGTACTTC. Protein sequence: CASSPYGGRGTQYF.

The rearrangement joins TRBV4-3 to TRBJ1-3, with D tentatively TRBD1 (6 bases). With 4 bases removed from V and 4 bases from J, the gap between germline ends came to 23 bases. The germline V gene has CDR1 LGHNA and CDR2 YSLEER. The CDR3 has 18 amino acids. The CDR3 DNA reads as TGCGCCAGCAGCCGCGGAGCCACCGGGACAAGCCCCGGAAACACCATATATTTT. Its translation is CASSRGATGTSPGNTIYF.